Listed here is a single TCR beta chain. What it binds is unknown. These data originate in a study of cytomegalovirus exposure and HLA in healthy donors. Study-level points and caveats: Later analysis identified several of the most significant clusters that appeared linked to common viral pathogens. It was reportedly the case that the classifier diagnosed cytomegalovirus status with high specificity and sensitivity.

The germline gives CDR1 LGHNT, CDR2 FRNRAP. This CDR3 spans 15 amino acids. V was pared by 6 bases and J by 6 bases, with 6 bases of the junction left unmatched. The PCR employed 60 Vbeta primers together with 13 Jbeta primers. Per the study methods: About 10 million of some 80 million unique TCR beta chains were shared, per a later count. This table comes from immunoSEQ multiplex PCR, and its TCRdb copy is limited to in-frame clones, with some not included. The V and J calls and the clone size are those of that table, but D and trimming were determined from the DNA. The data show some 200,000 clones, 75% to 90% seen once.

The source is a woman between 45 and 60 years old in good health and CMV-seropositive. Sample: PBMCs. The rearrangement joins TRBV12-5 to TRBJ2-3; 13 bases are shared with TRBD2. The DNA of the CDR3 is TGTGCTAGTGGACTAGCGGGGGGGCTTATGGATACGCAGTATTTT. Protein product: CASGLAGGLMDTQYF.